The sequence of this T cell receptor (beta chain) was determined in a study of PD-L1 blockade in urothelial cancer. Looking at the study overall: Blood was analyzed 3 weeks (second dose) and 6 weeks after treatment start. There were a median of roughly 140,000 T cells in blood samples.

This clone was recorded only once. With a much larger clone just one base away, this may be a read error. Spike-ins of synthetic TCR analog templates went into each PCR. Clones were sequenced by immunoSEQ multiplex PCR, and TCRdb holds only the in-frame ones, with some missing. The table has about 91,000 clones, less than 85% seen once; the top ten hold approximately 8%. Time point reported: peripheral blood 6 weeks after treatment start. The diagnosis in patients was locally advanced or metastatic urothelial carcinoma. V lost 1 base and J lost 0, with 6 bases in between. CDR3 length: 14 amino acids. From germline, CDR1 is SGHTA and CDR2 FQGNSA.

The receptor was derived from a man aged 65 to 79 with urothelial cancer. The V and J genes are TRBV7-2 and TRBJ1-2; D is undetermined. Specimen: PBMCs, collected around atezolizumab (anti-PD-L1) treatment. The CDR3 here is CASSLGQANYGYTF. CDR3 DNA: TGTGCCAGCAGCTTAGGACAAGCTAACTATGGCTACACCTTC.